A selection of T cell receptor beta chains follows, all from one sample in a study of cytomegalovirus exposure and HLA in healthy donors. TCRdb keeps only in-frame clones here, not all; method: immunoSEQ multiplex PCR. Here the sample table reports 65,000 to 95,000 clones. The sequencing sample was made of PBMCs. Receptor source: a woman aged 60-75 years in good health and CMV-seronegative. The CDR3 runs from the conserved cysteine through the conserved F or W. The order of the fields is J gene, V gene, D gene, CDR3 DNA, CDR3 protein. D genes are given only for firm matches.

j_gene: TRBJ2-2
v_gene: TRBV5-4
d_gene: TRBD1
CDR3nt: TGTGCCAGCAGCCGACGACAGGGTGGTGACGGGGAGCTGTTTTTT
CDR3aa: CASSRRQGGDGELFF

j_gene: TRBJ2-2
v_gene: TRBV7-3
d_gene: TRBD2
CDR3nt: TGTGCCAGCAGCTTATTTGGGAGGGGCTCCGGCACCGGGGAGCTGTTTTTT
CDR3aa: CASSLFGRGSGTGELFF

j_gene: TRBJ2-7
v_gene: TRBV11-3
d_gene: .
CDR3nt: TGTGCCAGCAGCTTAACGAGCGTCGGCGAGCAGTACTTC
CDR3aa: CASSLTSVGEQYF

j_gene: TRBJ2-2
v_gene: TRBV7-7
d_gene: .
CDR3nt: TGTGCTAGCACCCAACGGCGGGGTACCGGGGAGCTGTTTTTT
CDR3aa: CASTQRRGTGELFF

j_gene: TRBJ1-3
v_gene: TRBV5-1
d_gene: .
CDR3nt: TGCGCCAGCAGCTTACAGGGTCCCCTTTCCGGAAACACCATATATTTT
CDR3aa: CASSLQGPLSGNTIYF

j_gene: TRBJ2-3
v_gene: TRBV6-5
d_gene: TRBD2
CDR3nt: TGTGCCAGCAGTTACCTAGCGGGAGGCACAGATACGCAGTATTTT
CDR3aa: CASSYLAGGTDTQYF

j_gene: TRBJ1-3
v_gene: TRBV6-5
d_gene: .
CDR3nt: TGTGCCAGCAGTTACTCGGGGGGGACTGGAAACACCATATATTTT
CDR3aa: CASSYSGGTGNTIYF

j_gene: TRBJ1-2
v_gene: TRBV7-2
d_gene: .
CDR3nt: TGTGCCAGCAGCTTTCTATTTGGCGGTCTGGAGGGCTACACCTTC
CDR3aa: CASSFLFGGLEGYTF

j_gene: TRBJ2-7
v_gene: TRBV28
d_gene: .
CDR3nt: TGTGCCAGCAGTGAAGCAGGGAAACCGGGAGTTTCGGACGAGCAGTACTTC
CDR3aa: CASSEAGKPGVSDEQYF

j_gene: TRBJ2-7
v_gene: TRBV19
d_gene: .
CDR3nt: TGTGCCAGTACCGGAACTAGCACCGCCTCCTACGAGCAGTACTTC
CDR3aa: CASTGTSTASYEQYF

j_gene: TRBJ2-2
v_gene: TRBV9
d_gene: .
CDR3nt: TGTGCCAGCAGCCCCCGGGGTGGATACACCGGGGAGCTGTTTTTT
CDR3aa: CASSPRGGYTGELFF

j_gene: TRBJ2-5
v_gene: TRBV10-1
d_gene: TRBD2
CDR3nt: TGCGCCAGCAGTGAGGGGGGGGTACCCCAAGAGACCCAGTACTTC
CDR3aa: CASSEGGVPQETQYF

j_gene: TRBJ2-7
v_gene: TRBV9
d_gene: .
CDR3nt: TGTGCCAGCAGCGTAGCTTTAGGAGGCGAGCAGTACTTC
CDR3aa: CASSVALGGEQYF

j_gene: TRBJ1-4
v_gene: TRBV19
d_gene: TRBD1
CDR3nt: TGTGCCAGTAGTCCCCAACAGGGGTTTTATGAAAAACTGTTTTTT
CDR3aa: CASSPQQGFYEKLFF

j_gene: TRBJ2-7
v_gene: TRBV7-2
d_gene: TRBD2
CDR3nt: TGTGCCAGCAGCGCCCAGCGGGACTCCTACGAGCAGTACTTC
CDR3aa: CASSAQRDSYEQYF

j_gene: TRBJ1-5
v_gene: TRBV28
d_gene: .
CDR3nt: TGTGCCAGCAGACCTTTAATCGGAGGGGCTAGCAATCAGCCCCAGCATTTT
CDR3aa: CASRPLIGGASNQPQHF

j_gene: TRBJ2-7
v_gene: TRBV5-8
d_gene: .
CDR3nt: TGTGCCAGCAGCGGACAAGGGCAGACCTACGAGCAGTACTTC
CDR3aa: CASSGQGQTYEQYF

j_gene: TRBJ2-7
v_gene: TRBV5-1
d_gene: .
CDR3nt: TGCGCCAGCAGCTTGGGGCAGGATAACTACGAGCAGTACTTC
CDR3aa: CASSLGQDNYEQYF

j_gene: TRBJ2-7
v_gene: TRBV7-2
d_gene: TRBD2
CDR3nt: TGTGCCAGCAGCGCATCGGGACTAACGTTAATAGAGCAGTACTTC
CDR3aa: CASSASGLTLIEQYF

j_gene: TRBJ2-3
v_gene: TRBV5-8
d_gene: TRBD2
CDR3nt: TGTGCCAGCAGCTTGTGGCTAGCGGGTAGCACAGATACGCAGTATTTT
CDR3aa: CASSLWLAGSTDTQYF

j_gene: TRBJ2-1
v_gene: TRBV5-1
d_gene: .
CDR3nt: TGCGCCAGCAGCTTGGGGGCGACCGACAATGAGCAGTTCTTC
CDR3aa: CASSLGATDNEQFF

j_gene: TRBJ2-2
v_gene: TRBV6-5
d_gene: .
CDR3nt: TGTGCCAGCAGTCCCGGGTTCCTAGGGGAGCTGTTTTTT
CDR3aa: CASSPGFLGELFF

j_gene: TRBJ2-7
v_gene: TRBV4-3
d_gene: TRBD1
CDR3nt: TGCGCCAGCAGCCAACAAACAGGGGTCGCCTACGAGCAGTACTTC
CDR3aa: CASSQQTGVAYEQYF

j_gene: TRBJ2-7
v_gene: TRBV7-8
d_gene: TRBD2
CDR3nt: TGTGCCAGCAGCTTATCGGCTAGCGGGAGGTTTGAGCAGTACTTC
CDR3aa: CASSLSASGRFEQYF

j_gene: TRBJ2-3
v_gene: TRBV7-9
d_gene: TRBD2
CDR3nt: TGTGCCAGCAGCTCTAGCGGGTTAGATACGCAGTATTTT
CDR3aa: CASSSSGLDTQYF

j_gene: TRBJ1-4
v_gene: TRBV19
d_gene: .
CDR3nt: TGTGCCAGTAGTATTCGGAGCACCCGAGGAGAAAAACTGTTTTTT
CDR3aa: CASSIRSTRGEKLFF

j_gene: TRBJ2-7
v_gene: TRBV11-2
d_gene: TRBD1
CDR3nt: TGTGCCAGCAGCCGGGGACAGGGATGGAGGGAGCAGTACTTC
CDR3aa: CASSRGQGWREQYF

j_gene: TRBJ2-1
v_gene: TRBV7-2
d_gene: TRBD2
CDR3nt: TGTGCCAGCAGCTTAAGGGGACTAGCCAATGAGCAGTTCTTC
CDR3aa: CASSLRGLANEQFF

j_gene: TRBJ2-7
v_gene: TRBV2
d_gene: .
CDR3nt: TGTGCCAGCAAGAGGCTAGCCTACGAGCAGTACTTC
CDR3aa: CASKRLAYEQYF

j_gene: TRBJ2-7
v_gene: TRBV7-2
d_gene: TRBD1
CDR3nt: TGTGCCAGCAGCCCTTTTCCGGGACAGCACTACGAGCAGTACTTC
CDR3aa: CASSPFPGQHYEQYF

j_gene: TRBJ2-7
v_gene: TRBV4-2
d_gene: TRBD2
CDR3nt: TGTGCCAGCAGCCAAGACGACGGACTAGCGGGAGGCTCCTACGAGCAGTACTTC
CDR3aa: CASSQDDGLAGGSYEQYF